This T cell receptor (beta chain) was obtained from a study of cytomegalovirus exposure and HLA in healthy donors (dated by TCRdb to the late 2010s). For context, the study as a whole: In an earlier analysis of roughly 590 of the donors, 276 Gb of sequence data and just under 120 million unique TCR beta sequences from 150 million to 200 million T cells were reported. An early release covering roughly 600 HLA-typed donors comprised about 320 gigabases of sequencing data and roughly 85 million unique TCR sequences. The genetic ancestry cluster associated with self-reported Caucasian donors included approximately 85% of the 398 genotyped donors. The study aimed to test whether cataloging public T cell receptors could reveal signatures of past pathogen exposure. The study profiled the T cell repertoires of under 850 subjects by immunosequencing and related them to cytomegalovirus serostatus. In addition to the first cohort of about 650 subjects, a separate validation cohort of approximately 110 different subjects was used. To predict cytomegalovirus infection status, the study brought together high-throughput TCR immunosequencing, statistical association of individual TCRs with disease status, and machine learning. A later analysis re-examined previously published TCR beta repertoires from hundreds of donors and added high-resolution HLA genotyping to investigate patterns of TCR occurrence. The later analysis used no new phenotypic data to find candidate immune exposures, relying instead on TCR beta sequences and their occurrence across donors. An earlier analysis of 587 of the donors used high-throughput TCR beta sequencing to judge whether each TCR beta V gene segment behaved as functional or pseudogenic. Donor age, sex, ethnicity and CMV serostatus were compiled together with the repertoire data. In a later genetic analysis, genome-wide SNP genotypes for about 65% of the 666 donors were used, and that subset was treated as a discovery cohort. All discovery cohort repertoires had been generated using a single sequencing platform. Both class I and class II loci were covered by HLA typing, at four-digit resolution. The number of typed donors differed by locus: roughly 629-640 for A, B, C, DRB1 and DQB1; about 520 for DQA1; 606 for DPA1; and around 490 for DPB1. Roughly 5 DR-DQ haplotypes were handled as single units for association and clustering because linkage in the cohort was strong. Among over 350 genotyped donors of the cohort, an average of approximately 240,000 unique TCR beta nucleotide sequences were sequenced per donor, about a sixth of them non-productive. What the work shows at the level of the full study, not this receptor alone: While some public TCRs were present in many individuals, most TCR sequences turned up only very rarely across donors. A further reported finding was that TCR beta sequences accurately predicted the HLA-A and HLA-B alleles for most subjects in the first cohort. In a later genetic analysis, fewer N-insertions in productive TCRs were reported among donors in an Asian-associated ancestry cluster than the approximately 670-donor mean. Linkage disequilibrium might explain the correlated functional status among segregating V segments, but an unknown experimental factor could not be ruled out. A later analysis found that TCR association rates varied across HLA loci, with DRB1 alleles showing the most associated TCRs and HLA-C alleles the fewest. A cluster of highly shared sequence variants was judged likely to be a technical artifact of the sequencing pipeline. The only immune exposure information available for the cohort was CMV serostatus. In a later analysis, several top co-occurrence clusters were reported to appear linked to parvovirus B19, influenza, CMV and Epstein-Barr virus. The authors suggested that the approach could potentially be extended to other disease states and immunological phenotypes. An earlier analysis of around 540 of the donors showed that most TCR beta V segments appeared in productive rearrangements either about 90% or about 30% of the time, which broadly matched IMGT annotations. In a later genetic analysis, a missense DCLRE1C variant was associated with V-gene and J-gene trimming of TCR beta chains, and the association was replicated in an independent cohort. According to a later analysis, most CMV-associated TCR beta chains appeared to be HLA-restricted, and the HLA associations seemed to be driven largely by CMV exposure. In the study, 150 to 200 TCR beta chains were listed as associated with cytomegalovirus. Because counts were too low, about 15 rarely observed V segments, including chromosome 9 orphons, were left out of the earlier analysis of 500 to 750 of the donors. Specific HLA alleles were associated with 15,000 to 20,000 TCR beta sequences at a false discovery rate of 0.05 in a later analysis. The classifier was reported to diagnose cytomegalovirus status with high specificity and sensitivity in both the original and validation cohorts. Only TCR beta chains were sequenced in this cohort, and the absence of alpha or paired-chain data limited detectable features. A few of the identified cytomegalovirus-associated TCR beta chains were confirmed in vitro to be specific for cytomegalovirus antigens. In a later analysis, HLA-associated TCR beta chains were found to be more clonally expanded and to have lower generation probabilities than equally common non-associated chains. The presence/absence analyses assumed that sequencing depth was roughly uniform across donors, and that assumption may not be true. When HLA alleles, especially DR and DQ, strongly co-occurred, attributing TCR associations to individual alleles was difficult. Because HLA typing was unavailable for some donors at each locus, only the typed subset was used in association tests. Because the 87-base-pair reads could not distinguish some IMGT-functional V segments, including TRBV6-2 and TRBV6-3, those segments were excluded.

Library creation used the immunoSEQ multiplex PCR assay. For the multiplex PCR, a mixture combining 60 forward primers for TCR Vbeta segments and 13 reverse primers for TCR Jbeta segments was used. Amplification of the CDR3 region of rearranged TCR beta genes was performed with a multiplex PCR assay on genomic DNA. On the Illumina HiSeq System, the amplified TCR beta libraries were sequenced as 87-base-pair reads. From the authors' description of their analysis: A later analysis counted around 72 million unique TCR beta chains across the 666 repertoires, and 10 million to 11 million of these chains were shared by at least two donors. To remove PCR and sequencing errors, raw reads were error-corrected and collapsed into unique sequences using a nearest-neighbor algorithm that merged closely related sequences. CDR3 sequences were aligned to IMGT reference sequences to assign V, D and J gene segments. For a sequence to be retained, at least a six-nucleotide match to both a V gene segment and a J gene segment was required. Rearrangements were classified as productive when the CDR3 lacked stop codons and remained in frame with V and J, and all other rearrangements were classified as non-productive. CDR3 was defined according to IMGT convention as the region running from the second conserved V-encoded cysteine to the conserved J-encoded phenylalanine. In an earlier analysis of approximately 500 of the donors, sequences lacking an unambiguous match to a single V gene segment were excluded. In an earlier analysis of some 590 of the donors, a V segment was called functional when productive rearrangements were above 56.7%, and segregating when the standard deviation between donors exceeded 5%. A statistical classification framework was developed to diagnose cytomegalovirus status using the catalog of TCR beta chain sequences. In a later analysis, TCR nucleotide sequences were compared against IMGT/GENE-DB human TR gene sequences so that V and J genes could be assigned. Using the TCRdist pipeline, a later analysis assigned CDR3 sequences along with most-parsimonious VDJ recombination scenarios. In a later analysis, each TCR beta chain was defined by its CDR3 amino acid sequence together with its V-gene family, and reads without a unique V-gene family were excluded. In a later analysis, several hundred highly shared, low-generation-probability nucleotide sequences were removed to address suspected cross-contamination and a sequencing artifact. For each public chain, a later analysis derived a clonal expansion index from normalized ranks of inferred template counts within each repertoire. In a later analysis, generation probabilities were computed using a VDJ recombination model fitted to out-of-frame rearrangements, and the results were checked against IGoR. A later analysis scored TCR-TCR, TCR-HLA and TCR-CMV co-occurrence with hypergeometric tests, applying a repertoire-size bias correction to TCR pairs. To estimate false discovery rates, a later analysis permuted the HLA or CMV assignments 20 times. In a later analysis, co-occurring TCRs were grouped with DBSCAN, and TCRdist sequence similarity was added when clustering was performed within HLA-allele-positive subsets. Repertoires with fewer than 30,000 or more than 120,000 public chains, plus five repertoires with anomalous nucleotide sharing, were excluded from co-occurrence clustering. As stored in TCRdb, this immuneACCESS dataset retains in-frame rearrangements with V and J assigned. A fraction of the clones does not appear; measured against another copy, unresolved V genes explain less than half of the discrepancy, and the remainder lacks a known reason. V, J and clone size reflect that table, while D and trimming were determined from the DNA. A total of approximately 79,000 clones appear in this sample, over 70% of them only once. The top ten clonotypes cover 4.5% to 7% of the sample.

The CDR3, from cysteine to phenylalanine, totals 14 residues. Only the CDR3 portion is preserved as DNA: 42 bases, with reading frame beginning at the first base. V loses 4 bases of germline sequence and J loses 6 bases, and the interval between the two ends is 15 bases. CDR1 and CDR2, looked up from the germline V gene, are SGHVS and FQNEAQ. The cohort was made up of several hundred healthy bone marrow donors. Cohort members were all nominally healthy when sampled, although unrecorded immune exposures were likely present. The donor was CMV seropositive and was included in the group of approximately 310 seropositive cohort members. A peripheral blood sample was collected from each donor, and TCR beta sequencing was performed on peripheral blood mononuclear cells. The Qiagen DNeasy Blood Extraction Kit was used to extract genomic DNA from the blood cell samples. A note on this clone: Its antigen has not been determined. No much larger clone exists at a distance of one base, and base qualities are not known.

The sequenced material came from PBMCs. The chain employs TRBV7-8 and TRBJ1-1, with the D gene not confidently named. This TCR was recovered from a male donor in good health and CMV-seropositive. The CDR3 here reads CASSSYTRSAEAFF. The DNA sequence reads TGTGCCAGCAGCTCATACACGAGGTCTGCTGAAGCTTTCTTT.